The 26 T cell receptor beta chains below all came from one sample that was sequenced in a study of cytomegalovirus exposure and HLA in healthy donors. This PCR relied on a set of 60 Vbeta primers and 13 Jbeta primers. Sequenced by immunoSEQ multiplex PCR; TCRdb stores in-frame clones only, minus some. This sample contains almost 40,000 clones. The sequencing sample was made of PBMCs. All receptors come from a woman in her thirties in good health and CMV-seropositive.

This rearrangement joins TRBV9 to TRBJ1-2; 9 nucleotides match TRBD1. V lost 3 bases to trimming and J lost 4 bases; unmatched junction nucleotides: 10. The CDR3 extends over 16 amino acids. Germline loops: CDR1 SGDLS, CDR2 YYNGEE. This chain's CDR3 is CASSAEGTGRVYGYTF. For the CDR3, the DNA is TGTGCCAGCAGCGCGGAGGGGACAGGGAGGGTCTATGGCTACACCTTC.

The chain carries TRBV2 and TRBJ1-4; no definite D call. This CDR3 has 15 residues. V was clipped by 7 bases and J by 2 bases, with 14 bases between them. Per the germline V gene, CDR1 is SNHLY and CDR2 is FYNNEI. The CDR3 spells CASTPSGRTNEKLFF. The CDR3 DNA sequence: TGTGCCAGCACCCCCTCCGGCAGGACTAATGAAAAACTGTTTTTT.

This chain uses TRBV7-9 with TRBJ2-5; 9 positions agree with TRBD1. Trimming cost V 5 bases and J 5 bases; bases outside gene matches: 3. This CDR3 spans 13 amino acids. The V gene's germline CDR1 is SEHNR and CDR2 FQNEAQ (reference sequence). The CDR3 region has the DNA TGTGCCAGCAGCCTACAGGGGGCCGAGACCCAGTACTTC. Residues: CASSLQGAETQYF.

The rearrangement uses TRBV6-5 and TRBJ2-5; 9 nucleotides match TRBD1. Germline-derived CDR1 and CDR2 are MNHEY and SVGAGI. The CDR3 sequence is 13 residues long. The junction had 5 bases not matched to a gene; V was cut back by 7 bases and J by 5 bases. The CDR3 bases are TGTGCCAGCAATCGGGACAGGGATGAGACCCAGTACTTC. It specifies CASNRDRDETQYF.

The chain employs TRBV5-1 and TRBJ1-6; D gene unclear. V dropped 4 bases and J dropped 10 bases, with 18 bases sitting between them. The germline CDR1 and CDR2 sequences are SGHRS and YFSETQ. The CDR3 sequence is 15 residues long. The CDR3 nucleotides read TGCGCCAGCAGCCCCCTGGACGGACTATTCTCACCCCTCCACTTT. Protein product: CASSPLDGLFSPLHF.

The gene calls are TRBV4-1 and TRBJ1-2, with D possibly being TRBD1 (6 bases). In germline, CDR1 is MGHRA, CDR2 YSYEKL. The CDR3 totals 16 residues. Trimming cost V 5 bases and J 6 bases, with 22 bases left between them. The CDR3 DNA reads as TGCGCCAGCAGCTCTCTCCTGGCGGGGGGCGGGCATGGCTACACCTTC. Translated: CASSSLLAGGGHGYTF.

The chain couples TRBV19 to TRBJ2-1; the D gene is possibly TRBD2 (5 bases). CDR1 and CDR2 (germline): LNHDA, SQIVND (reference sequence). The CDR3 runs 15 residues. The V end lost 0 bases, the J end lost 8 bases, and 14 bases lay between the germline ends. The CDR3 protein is CASSIEPRVTDEQFF. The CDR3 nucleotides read TGTGCCAGTAGTATAGAACCGAGGGTAACCGATGAGCAGTTCTTC. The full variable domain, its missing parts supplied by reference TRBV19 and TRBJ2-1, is DGGITQSPKYLFRKEGQNVTLSCEQNLNHDAMYWYRQDPGQGLRLIYYSQIVNDFQKGDIAEGYSVSREKKESFPLTVTSAQKNPTAFYLCASSIEPRVTDEQFFGPGTRLTVL.

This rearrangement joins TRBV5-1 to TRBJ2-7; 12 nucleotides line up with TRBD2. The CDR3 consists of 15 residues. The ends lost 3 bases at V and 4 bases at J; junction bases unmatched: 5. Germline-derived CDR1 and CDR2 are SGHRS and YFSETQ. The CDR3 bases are TGCGCCAGCAGCTCTTCTAGCGGGGGGGCTTACGAGCAGTACTTC. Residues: CASSSSSGGAYEQYF.

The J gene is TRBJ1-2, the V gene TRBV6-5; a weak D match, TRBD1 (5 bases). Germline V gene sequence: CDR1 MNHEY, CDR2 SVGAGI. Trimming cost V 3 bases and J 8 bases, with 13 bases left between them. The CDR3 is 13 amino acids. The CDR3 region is CASSYEGVRGYTF. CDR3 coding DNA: TGTGCCAGCAGTTATGAAGGGGTTCGGGGCTACACCTTC.

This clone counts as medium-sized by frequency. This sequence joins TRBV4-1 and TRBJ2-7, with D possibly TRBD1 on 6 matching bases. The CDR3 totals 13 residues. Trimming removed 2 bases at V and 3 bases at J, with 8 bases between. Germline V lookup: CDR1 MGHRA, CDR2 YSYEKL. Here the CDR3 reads CASSQQQGYEQYF. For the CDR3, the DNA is TGCGCCAGCAGCCAACAACAGGGCTACGAGCAGTACTTC.

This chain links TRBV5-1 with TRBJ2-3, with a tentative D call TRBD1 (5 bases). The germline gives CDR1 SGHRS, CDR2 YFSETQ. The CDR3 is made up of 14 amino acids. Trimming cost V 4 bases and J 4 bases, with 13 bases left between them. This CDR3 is CASSVTVGADTQYF. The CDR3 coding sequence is TGCGCCAGCAGCGTGACAGTAGGGGCAGATACGCAGTATTTT.

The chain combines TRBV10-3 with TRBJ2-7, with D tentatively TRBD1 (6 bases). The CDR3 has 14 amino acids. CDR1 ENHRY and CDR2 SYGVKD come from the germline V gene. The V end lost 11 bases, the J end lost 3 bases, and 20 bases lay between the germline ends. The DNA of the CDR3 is TGTGCCCACATCGTTGCAGGGGATGGCTACGAGCAGTACTTC. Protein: CAHIVAGDGYEQYF.

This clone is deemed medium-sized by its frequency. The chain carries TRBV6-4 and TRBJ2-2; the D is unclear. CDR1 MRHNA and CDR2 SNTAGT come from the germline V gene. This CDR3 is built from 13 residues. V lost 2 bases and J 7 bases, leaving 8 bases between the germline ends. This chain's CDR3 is CASSDEAHGELFF. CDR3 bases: TGTGCCAGCAGTGACGAAGCGCACGGGGAGCTGTTTTTT.

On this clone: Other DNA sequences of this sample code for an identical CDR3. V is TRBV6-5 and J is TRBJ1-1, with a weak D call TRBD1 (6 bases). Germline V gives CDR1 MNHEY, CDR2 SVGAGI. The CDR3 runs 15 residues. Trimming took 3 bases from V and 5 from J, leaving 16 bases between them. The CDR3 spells CASSYLDSVSTEAFF. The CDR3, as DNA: TGTGCCAGCAGTTATCTGGACAGCGTATCGACTGAAGCTTTCTTT.

For the CDR3, the DNA is TGTGCCAGCAGCCGGAGAGCGGGGTCCTACTACGAGCAGTACTTC. Its translation is CASSRRAGSYYEQYF. The gene calls are TRBV5-8 and TRBJ2-7, with 7 bases fitting TRBD2. The CDR3 spans 15 residues. Germline V gives CDR1 SGHTS, CDR2 YDEGEE. J lost 3 bases, V lost 4 bases, and 10 bases had no gene match.

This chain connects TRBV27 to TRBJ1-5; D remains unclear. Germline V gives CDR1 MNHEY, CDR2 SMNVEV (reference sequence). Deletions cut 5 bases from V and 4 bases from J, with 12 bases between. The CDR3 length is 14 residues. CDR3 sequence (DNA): TGTGCCAGCAGTAAAAATTCGGGGAATCAGCCCCAGCATTTT. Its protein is CASSKNSGNQPQHF.

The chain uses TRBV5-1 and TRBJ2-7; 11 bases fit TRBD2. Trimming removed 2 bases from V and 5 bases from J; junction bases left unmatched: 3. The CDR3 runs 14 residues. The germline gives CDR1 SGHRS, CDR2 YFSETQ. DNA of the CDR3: TGCGCCAGCAGCTTCCGGACTAGCGGGCACGAGCAGTACTTC. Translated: CASSFRTSGHEQYF.

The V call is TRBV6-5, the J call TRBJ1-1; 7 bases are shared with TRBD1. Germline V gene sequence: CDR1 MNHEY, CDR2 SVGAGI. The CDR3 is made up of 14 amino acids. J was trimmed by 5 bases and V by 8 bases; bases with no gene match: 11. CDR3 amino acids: CASSRGRGFTEAFF. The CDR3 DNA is TGTGCCAGCTCCCGCGGCAGGGGGTTTACTGAAGCTTTCTTT.

The CDR3 is CASSYPGQGRGYTF. The DNA for the CDR3 is TGTGCCAGCAGTTACCCCGGGCAGGGGCGAGGCTACACCTTC. V usage is TRBV7-2 and J usage is TRBJ1-2; perhaps TRBD1 as D (6 bases). Germline values: CDR1 SGHTA, CDR2 FQGNSA. Deletions cut 6 bases from V and 8 bases from J, with 19 bases between. The CDR3 is made up of 14 amino acids. Based on the CDR3 plus reference TRBV7-2 and TRBJ1-2, the full variable domain is GAGVSQSPSNKVTEKGKDVELRCDPISGHTALYWYRQSLGQGLEFLIYFQGNSAPDKSGLPSDRFSAERTGGSVSTLTIQRTQQEDSAVYLCASSYPGQGRGYTFGSGTRLTVV.

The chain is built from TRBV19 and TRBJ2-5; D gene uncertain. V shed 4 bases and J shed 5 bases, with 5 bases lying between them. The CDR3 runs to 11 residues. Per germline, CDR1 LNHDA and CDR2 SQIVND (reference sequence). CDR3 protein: CASSTRETQYF. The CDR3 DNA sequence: TGTGCCAGTAGTACGCGGGAGACCCAGTACTTC.

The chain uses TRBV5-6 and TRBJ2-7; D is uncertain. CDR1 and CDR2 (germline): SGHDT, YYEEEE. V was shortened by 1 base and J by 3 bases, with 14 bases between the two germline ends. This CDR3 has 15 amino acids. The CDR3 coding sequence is TGTGCCAGCAGCTTGCGTAACACCCGGAGCTACGAGCAGTACTTC. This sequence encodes CASSLRNTRSYEQYF.

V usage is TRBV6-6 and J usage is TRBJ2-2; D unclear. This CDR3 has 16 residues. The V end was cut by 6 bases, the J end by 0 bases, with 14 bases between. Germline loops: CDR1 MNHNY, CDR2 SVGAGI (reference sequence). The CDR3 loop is CASRSRRNANTGELFF. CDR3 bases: TGTGCCAGCAGGTCTAGGCGGAACGCGAACACCGGGGAGCTGTTTTTT.

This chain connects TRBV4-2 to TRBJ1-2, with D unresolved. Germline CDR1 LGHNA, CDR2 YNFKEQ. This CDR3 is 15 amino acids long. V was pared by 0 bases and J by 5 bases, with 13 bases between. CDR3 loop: CASSQDVQGLYGYTF. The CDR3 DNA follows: TGTGCCAGCAGCCAAGATGTTCAAGGACTTTATGGCTACACCTTC.

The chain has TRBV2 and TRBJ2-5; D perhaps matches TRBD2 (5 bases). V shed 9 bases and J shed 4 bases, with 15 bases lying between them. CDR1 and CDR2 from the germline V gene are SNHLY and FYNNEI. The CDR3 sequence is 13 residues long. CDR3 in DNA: TGTGCCAGAAGAGCTCGGGGTGGAGAGACCCAGTACTTC. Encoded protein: CARRARGGETQYF.

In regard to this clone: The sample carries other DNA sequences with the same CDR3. CDR3 amino acids: CASSYQGAYEQYF. CDR3 DNA sequence: TGTGCCAGCAGTTACCAGGGCGCCTACGAGCAGTACTTC. The chain has TRBV28 and TRBJ2-7; weak D call: TRBD1 (5 bases). Germline V gene lookup returns CDR1 MDHEN and CDR2 SYDVKM. With 4 bases removed from V and 2 bases from J, the gap between germline ends came to 9 bases. The CDR3 runs to 13 residues.

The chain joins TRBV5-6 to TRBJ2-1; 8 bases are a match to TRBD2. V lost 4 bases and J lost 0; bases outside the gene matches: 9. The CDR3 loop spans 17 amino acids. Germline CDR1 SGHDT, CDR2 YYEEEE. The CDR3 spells CASSPGLGTSSYNEQFF. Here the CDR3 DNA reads TGTGCCAGCAGCCCGGGTCTAGGGACTAGCTCCTACAATGAGCAGTTCTTC.